Listed below are T cell receptor beta chains from one sample, sequenced in a study of OX40 agonist ivuxolimab in advanced cancers. Sequenced by immunoSEQ multiplex PCR; TCRdb stores in-frame clones only, minus some. The sample records fewer than 45,000 clones, approximately 90% being singletons. The source was CD4+ or CD8+ T cells sorted from blood, collected in a trial of the OX40 agonist ivuxolimab. The receptor set was obtained from an adult with an advanced solid tumor such as melanoma, head and neck, liver or kidney cancer. Both conserved end residues are part of each CDR3. Each record gives: V gene, D gene, J gene, clone size, CDR3 DNA, CDR3 protein. The D gene is left open where the match is weak. Size is omitted from some rows. Given values are once, few, many or a class for expanded clones.

v_gene: TRBV7-6
d_gene: TRBD1
j_gene: TRBJ2-7
abundance: -
CDR3nt: TGTGCCAGCAGCTTAGCGCTCCAGGGGGCCTACGAGCAGTACTTC
CDR3aa: CASSLALQGAYEQYF

v_gene: TRBV6-1
d_gene: TRBD2
j_gene: TRBJ2-7
abundance: -
CDR3nt: TGTGCCAGCAGTGAAATGGGGAAAAATCCTTTCCTAGCGGGACCCTACGAGCAGTACTTC
CDR3aa: CASSEMGKNPFLAGPYEQYF

v_gene: TRBV28
d_gene: TRBD2
j_gene: TRBJ2-1
abundance: -
CDR3nt: TGTGCCAGCATTTCTAGCGGGGTATCGAATGAGCAGTTCTTC
CDR3aa: CASISSGVSNEQFF

v_gene: TRBV6-6
d_gene: TRBD2
j_gene: TRBJ2-7
abundance: -
CDR3nt: TGTGCCAGCGGGCTAGCGGGAGGCCCTTCGACCCACGAGCAGTACTTC
CDR3aa: CASGLAGGPSTHEQYF

v_gene: TRBV7-8
d_gene: -
j_gene: TRBJ2-7
abundance: -
CDR3nt: TGTGCCAGCAGCTTAGTTAATGCGGGGTCGTACGAGCAGTACTTC
CDR3aa: CASSLVNAGSYEQYF

v_gene: TRBV4-2
d_gene: TRBD1
j_gene: TRBJ1-6
abundance: -
CDR3nt: TGTGCCAGCAGCCGGACGGACAGGGTTACGGGTCGGTCCTATAATTCACCCCTCCACTTT
CDR3aa: CASSRTDRVTGRSYNSPLHF

v_gene: TRBV5-1
d_gene: TRBD2
j_gene: TRBJ2-1
abundance: -
CDR3nt: TGCGCCAGCAGCCTGACTAGCGGGTCTTACAATGAGCAGTTCTTC
CDR3aa: CASSLTSGSYNEQFF

v_gene: TRBV5-1
d_gene: TRBD2
j_gene: TRBJ2-7
abundance: -
CDR3nt: TGCGCCAGCAGCTTGGCCGGGACTAGCGGGAGTTACGAGCAGTACTTC
CDR3aa: CASSLAGTSGSYEQYF

v_gene: TRBV4-1
d_gene: -
j_gene: TRBJ2-5
abundance: -
CDR3nt: TGCGCCAGCAGCCAAGAAAGAGGGTCAAGGTCAGGTCAAGAGACCCAGTACTTC
CDR3aa: CASSQERGSRSGQETQYF

v_gene: TRBV7-8
d_gene: -
j_gene: TRBJ2-7
abundance: -
CDR3nt: TGTGCCAGCAGCTTCCGGGCTCCCAGCTCCTACGAGCAGTACTTC
CDR3aa: CASSFRAPSSYEQYF

v_gene: TRBV19
d_gene: -
j_gene: TRBJ1-3
abundance: once
CDR3nt: TGTGCCAGTAGTCCCCGGACCTCTGGAAACACCATATATTTT
CDR3aa: CASSPRTSGNTIYF

v_gene: TRBV11-2
d_gene: -
j_gene: TRBJ2-1
abundance: few
CDR3nt: TGTGCCAGCAGCTTAGATCGGGCCTTACAGTTCTTC
CDR3aa: CASSLDRALQFF

v_gene: TRBV6-6
d_gene: TRBD1
j_gene: TRBJ2-4
abundance: once
CDR3nt: TGTGCCAGCAGTTACTCGGGACAGGGTGCCAAAAACATTCAGTACTTC
CDR3aa: CASSYSGQGAKNIQYF

v_gene: TRBV11-2
d_gene: TRBD2
j_gene: TRBJ2-7
abundance: -
CDR3nt: TGTGCCAGCAGGCTAAGGCTAGCGGGAGGGCTCTCCTACGAGCAGTACTTC
CDR3aa: CASRLRLAGGLSYEQYF

v_gene: TRBV30
d_gene: TRBD1
j_gene: TRBJ2-1
abundance: -
CDR3nt: TGTGCCTGGGACAGGGGCTACAATGAGCAGTTCTTC
CDR3aa: CAWDRGYNEQFF

v_gene: TRBV28
d_gene: -
j_gene: TRBJ2-1
abundance: -
CDR3nt: TGTGCCATCGCCCGGGACACATACAATGAGCAGTTCTTC
CDR3aa: CAIARDTYNEQFF

v_gene: TRBV2
d_gene: -
j_gene: TRBJ2-5
abundance: -
CDR3nt: TGTGCCAGCACTAGGGACGGACGGGGGAAAGAGACCCAGTACTTC
CDR3aa: CASTRDGRGKETQYF

v_gene: TRBV28
d_gene: -
j_gene: TRBJ2-1
abundance: -
CDR3nt: TGTGCCAGCAAGGTAGTCGGAGGAAGTGGGAATGAGCAGTTCTTC
CDR3aa: CASKVVGGSGNEQFF

v_gene: TRBV4-1
d_gene: -
j_gene: TRBJ1-5
abundance: -
CDR3nt: TGCGCCAGCAGGGGTGGAGGAAGCAATCAGCCCCAGCATTTT
CDR3aa: CASRGGGSNQPQHF

v_gene: TRBV5-1
d_gene: TRBD2
j_gene: TRBJ2-2
abundance: -
CDR3nt: TGCGCCAGCAGCTTGAGGTCTAGCGGTCTCTCTACCGGGGAGCTGTTTTTT
CDR3aa: CASSLRSSGLSTGELFF

v_gene: TRBV19
d_gene: TRBD1
j_gene: TRBJ1-2
abundance: -
CDR3nt: TGTGCCAGTAGTAAGGCGGGAGGGGGCGCTGGCTACACCTTC
CDR3aa: CASSKAGGGAGYTF

v_gene: TRBV15
d_gene: TRBD1
j_gene: TRBJ1-2
abundance: once
CDR3nt: TGTGCCACCAGCAGGGCCGCGGGACAGCACTATGGCTACACCTTC
CDR3aa: CATSRAAGQHYGYTF

v_gene: TRBV19
d_gene: -
j_gene: TRBJ1-2
abundance: -
CDR3nt: TGTGCCAGTAGTATTGACGTCCCGGCGGGCTATGGCTACACCTTC
CDR3aa: CASSIDVPAGYGYTF

v_gene: TRBV27
d_gene: -
j_gene: TRBJ1-1
abundance: -
CDR3nt: TGTGCCAGCAGTTTAGGCAGGGCGAACACTGAAGCTTTCTTT
CDR3aa: CASSLGRANTEAFF

v_gene: TRBV5-5
d_gene: -
j_gene: TRBJ1-5
abundance: -
CDR3nt: TGTGCCAGCAGCGGGGGCGGGAGCTATAGCAATCAGCCCCAGCATTTT
CDR3aa: CASSGGGSYSNQPQHF

v_gene: TRBV5-1
d_gene: -
j_gene: TRBJ1-5
abundance: -
CDR3nt: TGCGCCAGCAGCTTGGCCGGATATAGCAATCAGCCCCAGCATTTT
CDR3aa: CASSLAGYSNQPQHF

v_gene: TRBV11-2
d_gene: -
j_gene: TRBJ2-5
abundance: once
CDR3nt: TGTGCCAGCAGCATCACCGGGACCTCCTGGGGGACCCAGTACTTC
CDR3aa: CASSITGTSWGTQYF

v_gene: TRBV15
d_gene: TRBD2
j_gene: TRBJ2-3
abundance: -
CDR3nt: TGTGCCACCAGCAGACCTACTAGCGGGAGCATCACAGATACGCAGTATTTT
CDR3aa: CATSRPTSGSITDTQYF

v_gene: TRBV5-5
d_gene: -
j_gene: TRBJ2-7
abundance: once
CDR3nt: TGTGCCAGCAGCTTGCAGGGACGCTCCTACGAGCAGTACTTC
CDR3aa: CASSLQGRSYEQYF

v_gene: TRBV13
d_gene: TRBD2
j_gene: TRBJ2-6
abundance: -
CDR3nt: TGTGCCAGCAGCTTCGTTTACAGCGGGGGGGCTGGGGCCAACGTCCTGACTTTC
CDR3aa: CASSFVYSGGAGANVLTF

v_gene: TRBV27
d_gene: TRBD2
j_gene: TRBJ2-1
abundance: -
CDR3nt: TGTGCCTGCACGACTAGCGGGAGGGGATACAATGAGCAGTTCTTC
CDR3aa: CACTTSGRGYNEQFF

v_gene: TRBV5-6
d_gene: -
j_gene: TRBJ1-1
abundance: -
CDR3nt: TGTGCCAGCAGCTTGCGTGGGCCTGGGAACACTGAAGCTTTCTTT
CDR3aa: CASSLRGPGNTEAFF

v_gene: TRBV28
d_gene: -
j_gene: TRBJ1-6
abundance: once
CDR3nt: TGTGCCAGCAGTACAGGAGGGACTTCTGTTTCACCCCTCCACTTT
CDR3aa: CASSTGGTSVSPLHF

v_gene: TRBV6-5
d_gene: TRBD2
j_gene: TRBJ2-5
abundance: -
CDR3nt: TGTGCCAGCAGTTACTCGGGTAGCGGGAGCGGGAAGACCCAGTACTTC
CDR3aa: CASSYSGSGSGKTQYF

v_gene: TRBV5-4
d_gene: -
j_gene: TRBJ2-5
abundance: -
CDR3nt: TGTGCCAGCAGCTTCCCGGGGGGCGCGGAGACCCAGTACTTC
CDR3aa: CASSFPGGAETQYF

v_gene: TRBV7-3
d_gene: -
j_gene: TRBJ2-5
abundance: -
CDR3nt: TGTGCCAGCAGCTTAGCTGGGACTGGCAGAGAGACCCAGTACTTC
CDR3aa: CASSLAGTGRETQYF

v_gene: TRBV2
d_gene: -
j_gene: TRBJ1-5
abundance: -
CDR3nt: TGTGCCAGCAGTGGGCTCGTTAGCAATCAGCCCCAGCATTTT
CDR3aa: CASSGLVSNQPQHF

v_gene: TRBV7-3
d_gene: TRBD1
j_gene: TRBJ2-7
abundance: -
CDR3nt: TGTGCCAGCAGCCCGACAGGGAGCCTCGGGGACGAGCAGTACTTC
CDR3aa: CASSPTGSLGDEQYF

v_gene: TRBV5-6
d_gene: TRBD1
j_gene: TRBJ1-3
abundance: -
CDR3nt: TGTGCCAGCAGCTTGGCAGGGGGCGTGCAGGGTGGAAACACCATATATTTT
CDR3aa: CASSLAGGVQGGNTIYF

v_gene: TRBV15
d_gene: -
j_gene: TRBJ1-3
abundance: once
CDR3nt: TGTGCCACCAGCAGAGGGGCGGCCTCTGGAAACACCATATATTTT
CDR3aa: CATSRGAASGNTIYF

v_gene: TRBV14
d_gene: -
j_gene: TRBJ2-2
abundance: -
CDR3nt: TGTGCCAGCAGCCGCAACACCGGGGAGCTGTTTTTT
CDR3aa: CASSRNTGELFF

v_gene: TRBV7-2
d_gene: -
j_gene: TRBJ1-5
abundance: -
CDR3nt: TGTGCCAGCAGCTTAAGAGGGCAGGGGTTTCACCAGCCCCAGCATTTT
CDR3aa: CASSLRGQGFHQPQHF

v_gene: TRBV10-3
d_gene: TRBD1
j_gene: TRBJ2-7
abundance: -
CDR3nt: TGTGCCATCAGTACAGGACAGGGGGACTACGAGCAGTACTTC
CDR3aa: CAISTGQGDYEQYF

v_gene: TRBV18
d_gene: -
j_gene: TRBJ1-6
abundance: -
CDR3nt: TGTGCCAGCTCGCTGCTCCCTTCGCGGGATCAGGGATCACCCCTCCACTTT
CDR3aa: CASSLLPSRDQGSPLHF

v_gene: TRBV19
d_gene: -
j_gene: TRBJ2-6
abundance: -
CDR3nt: TGTGCCAGTAGTAAAGGAAAGGGAAGCTCTGGGGCCAACGTCCTGACTTTC
CDR3aa: CASSKGKGSSGANVLTF

v_gene: TRBV5-5
d_gene: -
j_gene: TRBJ1-2
abundance: -
CDR3nt: TGTGCCAGCAGCAGAAGGAATCTGAACTATGGCTACACCTTC
CDR3aa: CASSRRNLNYGYTF

v_gene: TRBV28
d_gene: -
j_gene: TRBJ2-7
abundance: -
CDR3nt: TGTGCCAGCAGTTTCAGCCTTCGGGGCTACGAGCAGTACTTC
CDR3aa: CASSFSLRGYEQYF

v_gene: TRBV6-1
d_gene: TRBD1
j_gene: TRBJ2-7
abundance: -
CDR3nt: TGTGCCAGCAGTGAAACCAGGGGGCGACTTTACGAGCAGTACTTC
CDR3aa: CASSETRGRLYEQYF

v_gene: TRBV7-9
d_gene: TRBD1
j_gene: TRBJ2-1
abundance: -
CDR3nt: TGTGCCAGCAGCTTCGGGACAGGGGGCAAGACTGAGCAGTTCTTC
CDR3aa: CASSFGTGGKTEQFF

v_gene: TRBV5-1
d_gene: TRBD2
j_gene: TRBJ2-1
abundance: -
CDR3nt: TGCGCCAGCAGCTTGGCCCCTGGGGGGGGTGAGCAGTTCTTC
CDR3aa: CASSLAPGGGEQFF